The source of this TCR beta chain is a study of blood T cells in healthy people across ages. Findings and limits, study-wide: Estimated diversity that came from one million T cells was considered an underestimate. There were more naive CD4+ cells and higher diversity in long-lived donors than in aged donors.

On this clonotype: Its antigen remains unknown.

The CDR3 has 13 residues. The V and J ends lost 6 bases and 7 bases respectively, with 11 bases between them. Germline CDR1 reads SGDLS; CDR2 reads YYNGEE. A second about 7 to 12 cycle PCR used barcoded and J-beta primers. Unique molecular identifiers of 12 random nucleotides labeled each cDNA. TCRdb itself ran the 5' RACE reads through MiXCR, one entry per CDR3 protein. The sample yields 1.5 million to 2 million distinct CDR3 sequences, roughly 28% seen once. The chain joins TRBV9 to TRBJ1-6, with D possibly TRBD1 on 6 matching bases. This receptor was identified in a woman in her 30s in good health. The material sequenced was blood. In DNA form, the CDR3 reads TGTGCCAGCACCCGGAGGGGGAATTCACCCCTCCACTTT. Residues: CASTRRGNSPLHF.